The rows below give T cell receptor beta chains drawn from one sample of a study of naive CD8 T cells in extremely preterm neonates. Sequencing used immunoSEQ multiplex PCR; TCRdb keeps in-frame clones, though not all of them. The repertoire includes 20,000 or so clones, around 88% of them detected once, and 0.7% to 1% sits in the top ten. Sequences were obtained from naive CD8+ T cells from cord blood. Receptors were obtained from a boy who was born preterm. CDR3s include the opening cysteine and the closing phenylalanine or tryptophan. The order of the fields is V gene, J gene, clone size, D gene, CDR3 protein, CDR3 DNA. D genes are given only for firm matches. Only part of the rows carry a size: once, few, many, or a class if the clone is expanded.

V gene: TRBV19; J gene: TRBJ2-7; clone size: NA; D gene: TRBD2; CDR3 protein: CASGRGGFWEQYF; CDR3 DNA: TGTGCCAGTGGGCGGGGGGGCTTTTGGGAGCAGTACTTC
V gene: TRBV10-2; J gene: TRBJ2-7; clone size: NA; D gene: NA; CDR3 protein: CASSGGPSVYEQYF; CDR3 DNA: TGCGCCAGCAGTGGGGGCCCTAGCGTCTACGAGCAGTACTTC
V gene: TRBV4-1; J gene: TRBJ1-1; clone size: NA; D gene: NA; CDR3 protein: CASSRGTTEAFF; CDR3 DNA: TGCGCCAGCAGCCGGGGGACCACTGAAGCTTTCTTT
V gene: TRBV7-6; J gene: TRBJ2-3; clone size: NA; D gene: NA; CDR3 protein: CASSSAGSRGSTDTQYF; CDR3 DNA: TGTGCCAGCAGCTCCGCGGGTAGCCGGGGTAGCACAGATACGCAGTATTTT
V gene: TRBV5-1; J gene: TRBJ1-1; clone size: NA; D gene: NA; CDR3 protein: CASSLWGETEAFF; CDR3 DNA: TGCGCCAGCAGCTTGTGGGGGGAGACTGAAGCTTTCTTT
V gene: TRBV10-3; J gene: TRBJ1-2; clone size: NA; D gene: NA; CDR3 protein: CAISTGNYGYTF; CDR3 DNA: TGTGCCATCAGTACAGGGAACTATGGCTACACCTTC
V gene: TRBV28; J gene: TRBJ1-1; clone size: NA; D gene: NA; CDR3 protein: CASSLHTEAFF; CDR3 DNA: TGTGCCAGCAGTTTACACACTGAAGCTTTCTTT
V gene: TRBV30; J gene: TRBJ1-6; clone size: NA; D gene: NA; CDR3 protein: CAWSEHSYNSPLHF; CDR3 DNA: TGTGCCTGGAGTGAACACTCCTATAATTCACCCCTCCACTTT
V gene: TRBV9; J gene: TRBJ2-2; clone size: NA; D gene: NA; CDR3 protein: CASSALASGELFF; CDR3 DNA: TGTGCCAGCAGCGCGCTAGCGTCCGGGGAGCTGTTTTTT
V gene: TRBV30; J gene: TRBJ1-1; clone size: few; D gene: NA; CDR3 protein: CAWSAGAFF; CDR3 DNA: TGTGCCTGGAGTGCAGGGGCTTTCTTT
V gene: TRBV4-1; J gene: TRBJ2-7; clone size: NA; D gene: TRBD1; CDR3 protein: CASSQKGQGEQYF; CDR3 DNA: TGCGCCAGCAGCCAAAAGGGACAGGGCGAGCAGTACTTC
V gene: TRBV5-1; J gene: TRBJ2-7; clone size: NA; D gene: TRBD2; CDR3 protein: CASSLAGGEQYF; CDR3 DNA: TGCGCCAGCAGCTTGGCGGGGGGCGAGCAGTACTTC
V gene: TRBV30; J gene: TRBJ1-5; clone size: once; D gene: NA; CDR3 protein: CAWSVHYSGEQPQHF; CDR3 DNA: TGTGCCTGGAGTGTACACTACTCGGGAGAACAGCCCCAGCATTTT
V gene: TRBV27; J gene: TRBJ1-2; clone size: NA; D gene: TRBD1; CDR3 protein: CASSLFLVPGQGGYGYTF; CDR3 DNA: TGTGCCAGCAGTTTATTTCTGGTCCCGGGACAGGGCGGCTATGGCTACACCTTC
V gene: TRBV27; J gene: TRBJ2-3; clone size: NA; D gene: TRBD1; CDR3 protein: CASRGQGPDTQYF; CDR3 DNA: TGTGCCAGCAGAGGACAGGGCCCAGATACGCAGTATTTT
V gene: TRBV7-3; J gene: TRBJ1-1; clone size: NA; D gene: NA; CDR3 protein: CASSLTVKTEAFF; CDR3 DNA: TGTGCCAGCAGCTTAACGGTAAAGACTGAAGCTTTCTTT
V gene: TRBV29-1; J gene: TRBJ1-4; clone size: NA; D gene: TRBD1; CDR3 protein: CSVGTGGEKLFF; CDR3 DNA: TGCAGCGTTGGGACAGGGGGCGAAAAACTGTTTTTT
V gene: TRBV11-3; J gene: TRBJ2-7; clone size: NA; D gene: TRBD1; CDR3 protein: CASSGDSFYEQYF; CDR3 DNA: TGTGCCAGCAGCGGGGACAGCTTCTACGAGCAGTACTTC
V gene: TRBV5-1; J gene: TRBJ2-5; clone size: NA; D gene: TRBD1; CDR3 protein: CASSTGGAETQYF; CDR3 DNA: TGCGCCAGCAGCACAGGGGGCGCAGAGACCCAGTACTTC
V gene: TRBV5-4; J gene: TRBJ2-7; clone size: NA; D gene: TRBD2; CDR3 protein: CASSWTSGGAEQYF; CDR3 DNA: TGTGCCAGCAGCTGGACTAGCGGGGGGGCCGAGCAGTACTTC
V gene: TRBV4-2; J gene: TRBJ2-1; clone size: NA; D gene: TRBD2; CDR3 protein: CASSQARGGSYNEQFF; CDR3 DNA: TGTGCCAGCAGCCAAGCACGGGGGGGGTCCTACAATGAGCAGTTCTTC
V gene: TRBV23-1; J gene: TRBJ2-7; clone size: NA; D gene: NA; CDR3 protein: CASSQDRYEQYF; CDR3 DNA: TGCGCCAGCAGTCAAGACAGGTACGAGCAGTACTTC
V gene: TRBV29-1; J gene: TRBJ2-3; clone size: NA; D gene: TRBD1; CDR3 protein: CSVGTGGTDTQYF; CDR3 DNA: TGCAGCGTTGGGACAGGGGGCACAGATACGCAGTATTTT
V gene: TRBV5-7; J gene: TRBJ2-3; clone size: NA; D gene: TRBD2; CDR3 protein: CASSPRGSGGAGDTQYF; CDR3 DNA: TGTGCCAGCAGCCCTCGGGGTAGCGGGGGGGCCGGAGATACGCAGTATTTT
V gene: TRBV7-3; J gene: TRBJ2-7; clone size: NA; D gene: TRBD2; CDR3 protein: CASSISGGAYEQYF; CDR3 DNA: TGTGCCAGCAGCATTAGCGGGGGGGCCTACGAGCAGTACTTC
V gene: TRBV7-9; J gene: TRBJ1-2; clone size: once; D gene: TRBD1; CDR3 protein: CASSPGQVYGYTF; CDR3 DNA: TGTGCCAGCAGCCCGGGACAGGTTTATGGCTACACCTTC
V gene: TRBV4-2; J gene: TRBJ2-7; clone size: NA; D gene: NA; CDR3 protein: CASGRPYEQYF; CDR3 DNA: TGTGCCAGCGGTCGGCCCTACGAGCAGTACTTC
V gene: TRBV4-1; J gene: TRBJ2-3; clone size: NA; D gene: NA; CDR3 protein: CASSPGGGADTQYF; CDR3 DNA: TGCGCCAGCAGCCCCGGGGGCGGGGCAGATACGCAGTATTTT
V gene: TRBV13; J gene: TRBJ2-5; clone size: once; D gene: NA; CDR3 protein: CASSLGLELKTQYF; CDR3 DNA: TGTGCCAGCAGCTTAGGACTAGAGCTGAAGACCCAGTACTTC
V gene: TRBV10-2; J gene: TRBJ1-4; clone size: NA; D gene: TRBD1; CDR3 protein: CASSELGQGAEKLFF; CDR3 DNA: TGCGCCAGCAGTGAGTTGGGACAGGGGGCTGAAAAACTGTTTTTT
V gene: TRBV19; J gene: TRBJ1-1; clone size: NA; D gene: TRBD1; CDR3 protein: CASSHQGAEAFF; CDR3 DNA: TGTGCCAGTAGTCATCAGGGGGCTGAAGCTTTCTTT
V gene: TRBV7-2; J gene: TRBJ1-6; clone size: NA; D gene: TRBD1; CDR3 protein: CASSFGQGHSPLHF; CDR3 DNA: TGTGCCAGCAGCTTTGGACAGGGGCATTCACCCCTCCACTTT
V gene: TRBV4-1; J gene: TRBJ1-2; clone size: few; D gene: TRBD1; CDR3 protein: CASSPLGDRGYGYTF; CDR3 DNA: TGCGCCAGCAGCCCACTAGGTGACAGGGGCTATGGCTACACCTTC
V gene: TRBV9; J gene: TRBJ1-2; clone size: few; D gene: NA; CDR3 protein: CASSVAGYGYTF; CDR3 DNA: TGTGCCAGCAGCGTAGCAGGGTATGGCTACACCTTC
V gene: TRBV4-1; J gene: TRBJ1-1; clone size: NA; D gene: NA; CDR3 protein: CASSQPGTEAFF; CDR3 DNA: TGCGCCAGCAGCCAGCCCGGGACAGAAGCTTTCTTT
V gene: TRBV27; J gene: TRBJ2-7; clone size: NA; D gene: TRBD2; CDR3 protein: CASSLSSGGAYEQYF; CDR3 DNA: TGTGCCAGCAGTTTATCTAGCGGGGGGGCCTACGAGCAGTACTTC
V gene: TRBV9; J gene: TRBJ2-7; clone size: NA; D gene: TRBD1; CDR3 protein: CASSVGDRFYEQYF; CDR3 DNA: TGTGCCAGCAGCGTAGGGGACAGGTTTTACGAGCAGTACTTC
V gene: TRBV6-6; J gene: TRBJ2-7; clone size: few; D gene: NA; CDR3 protein: CASRTTYEQYF; CDR3 DNA: TGTGCCAGCAGGACAACCTACGAGCAGTACTTC
V gene: TRBV6-6; J gene: TRBJ2-7; clone size: NA; D gene: NA; CDR3 protein: CASSYSPDTYEQYF; CDR3 DNA: TGTGCCAGCAGTTACTCCCCGGACACCTACGAGCAGTACTTC
V gene: TRBV9; J gene: TRBJ1-1; clone size: NA; D gene: NA; CDR3 protein: CASSVGWGTEAFF; CDR3 DNA: TGTGCCAGCAGCGTAGGGTGGGGGACTGAAGCTTTCTTT
V gene: TRBV10-2; J gene: TRBJ1-3; clone size: NA; D gene: NA; CDR3 protein: CASSDSSGNTIYF; CDR3 DNA: TGCGCCAGCAGTGACAGCTCTGGAAACACCATATATTTT
V gene: TRBV25-1; J gene: TRBJ1-5; clone size: once; D gene: NA; CDR3 protein: CASSEWGYSNQPQHF; CDR3 DNA: TGTGCCAGCAGTGAATGGGGATATAGCAATCAGCCCCAGCATTTT